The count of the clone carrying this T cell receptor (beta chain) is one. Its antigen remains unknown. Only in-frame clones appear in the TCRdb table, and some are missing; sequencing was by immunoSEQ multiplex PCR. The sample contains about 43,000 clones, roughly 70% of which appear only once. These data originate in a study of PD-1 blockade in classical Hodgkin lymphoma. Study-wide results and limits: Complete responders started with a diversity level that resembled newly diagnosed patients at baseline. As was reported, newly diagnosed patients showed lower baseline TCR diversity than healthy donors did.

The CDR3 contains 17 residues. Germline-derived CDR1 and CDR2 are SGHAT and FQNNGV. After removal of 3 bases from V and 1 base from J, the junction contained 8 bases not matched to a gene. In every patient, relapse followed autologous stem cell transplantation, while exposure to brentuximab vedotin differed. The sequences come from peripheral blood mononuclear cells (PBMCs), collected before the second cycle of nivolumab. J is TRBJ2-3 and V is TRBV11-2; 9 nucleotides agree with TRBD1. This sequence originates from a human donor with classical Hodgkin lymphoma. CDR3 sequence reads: CASSFRFRDRGTDTQYF. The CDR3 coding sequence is TGTGCCAGCAGCTTTCGTTTCCGGGACAGGGGCACAGATACGCAGTATTTT. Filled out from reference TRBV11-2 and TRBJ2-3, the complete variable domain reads EAGVAQSPRYKIIEKRQSVAFWCNPISGHATLYWYQQILGQGPKLLIQFQNNGVVDDSQLPKDRFSAERLKGVDSTLKIQPAKLEDSAVYLCASSFRFRDRGTDTQYFGPGTRLTVL.